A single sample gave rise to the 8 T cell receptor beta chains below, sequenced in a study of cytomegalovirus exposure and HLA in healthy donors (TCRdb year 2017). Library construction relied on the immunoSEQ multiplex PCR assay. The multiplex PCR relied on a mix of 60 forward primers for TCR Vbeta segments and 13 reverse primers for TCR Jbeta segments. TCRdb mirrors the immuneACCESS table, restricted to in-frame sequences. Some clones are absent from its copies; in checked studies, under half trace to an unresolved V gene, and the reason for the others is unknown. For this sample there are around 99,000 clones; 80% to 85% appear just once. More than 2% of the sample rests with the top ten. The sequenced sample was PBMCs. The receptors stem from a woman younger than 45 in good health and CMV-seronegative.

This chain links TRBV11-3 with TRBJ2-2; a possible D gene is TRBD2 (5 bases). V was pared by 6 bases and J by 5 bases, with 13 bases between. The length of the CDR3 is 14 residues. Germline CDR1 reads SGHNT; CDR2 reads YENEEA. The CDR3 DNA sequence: TGTGCCAGCAGTCTGCTAGCAGAAACCGGGGAGCTGTTTTTT. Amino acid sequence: CASSLLAETGELFF.

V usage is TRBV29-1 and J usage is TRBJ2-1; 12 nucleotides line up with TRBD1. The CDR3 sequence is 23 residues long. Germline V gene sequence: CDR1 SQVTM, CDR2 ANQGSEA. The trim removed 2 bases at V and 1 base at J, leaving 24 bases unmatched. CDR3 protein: CSVEHSGQGAFGTRLPSYNEQFF. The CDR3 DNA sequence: TGCAGCGTTGAACACTCGGGACAGGGGGCTTTCGGGACTAGACTGCCGTCCTACAATGAGCAGTTCTTC.

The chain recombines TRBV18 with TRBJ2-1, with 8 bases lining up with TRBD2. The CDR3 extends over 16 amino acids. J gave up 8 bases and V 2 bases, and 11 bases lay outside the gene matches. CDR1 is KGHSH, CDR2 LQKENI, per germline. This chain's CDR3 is CASSPISGVDGYEQFF. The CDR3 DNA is TGTGCCAGCTCACCAATTAGCGGGGTAGACGGTTATGAGCAGTTCTTC.

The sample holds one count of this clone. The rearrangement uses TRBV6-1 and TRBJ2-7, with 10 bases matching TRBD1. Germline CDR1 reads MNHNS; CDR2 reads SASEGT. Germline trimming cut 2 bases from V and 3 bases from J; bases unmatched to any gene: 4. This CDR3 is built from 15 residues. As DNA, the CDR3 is TGTGCCAGCAGTGAACCGGGACAGGGGATCTACGAGCAGTACTTC. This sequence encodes CASSEPGQGIYEQYF.

The CDR3 DNA is TGTGCCATCAGTGAGGGACTGAACTCTGGGGCCAACGTCCTGACTTTC. Amino acids: CAISEGLNSGANVLTF. The V call is TRBV10-3, the J call TRBJ2-6; TRBD2 might be the D (5 bases). Trimming left V 2 bases short and J 0 bases short, with 8 bases between. The germline V gene encodes CDR1 ENHRY and CDR2 SYGVKD. The CDR3 is 16 amino acids.

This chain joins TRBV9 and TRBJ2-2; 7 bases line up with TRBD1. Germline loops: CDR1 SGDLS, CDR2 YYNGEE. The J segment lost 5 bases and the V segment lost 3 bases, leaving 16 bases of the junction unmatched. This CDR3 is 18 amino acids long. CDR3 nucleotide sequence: TGTGCCAGCAGCGAACGAGAGGGGGCCTGGGGGCGTACCGGGGAGCTGTTTTTT. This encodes CASSEREGAWGRTGELFF.

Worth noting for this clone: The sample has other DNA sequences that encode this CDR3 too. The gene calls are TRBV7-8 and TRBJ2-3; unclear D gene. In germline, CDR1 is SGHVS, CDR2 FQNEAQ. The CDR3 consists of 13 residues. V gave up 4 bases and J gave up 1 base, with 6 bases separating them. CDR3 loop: CASSSGGTDTQYF. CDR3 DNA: TGTGCCAGCAGCTCCGGAGGCACAGATACGCAGTATTTT.

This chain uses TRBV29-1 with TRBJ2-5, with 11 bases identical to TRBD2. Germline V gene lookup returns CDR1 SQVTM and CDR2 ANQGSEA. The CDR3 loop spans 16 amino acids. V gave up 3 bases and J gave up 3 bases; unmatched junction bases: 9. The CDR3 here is CSVEPFPTSGKETQYF. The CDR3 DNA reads TGCAGCGTTGAGCCTTTCCCGACTAGCGGGAAAGAGACCCAGTACTTC.